This T cell receptor (beta chain) is drawn from a study of shared clonotypes between healthy human individuals. Study-level results: Sorted-subset samples were not fully sequenced, rarefaction indicated. Naive subsets generally exceeded memory subsets in estimated richness. Unshared clonotypes carried lower generation probabilities than those common to all four donors.

CDR1 is MGHDK, CDR2 SYGVNS, per germline. With 4 bases removed from V and 4 bases from J, the gap between germline ends came to 13 bases. The CDR3 extends over 14 amino acids. Assay runs were performed at deep level. Repertoires were generated with immunoSEQ multiplex PCR, while TCRdb's copy carries only in-frame clones and drops some. The sample carries 2.5 million or so clones, 85% to 95% recorded once. Comment on this clone: The antigen is unknown.

The chain employs TRBV25-1 and TRBJ1-1; D unresolved. What was sequenced was naive CD4+ T cells sorted from blood. The subset here: CD45RA+ positively selected. The sequence was obtained from a man aged 18 to 30 in good health. Written as DNA, the CDR3 is TGTGCCAGCAGTGTTGAGGGAGTTGGCACTGAAGCTTTCTTT. Protein product: CASSVEGVGTEAFF. The full variable domain, completed using reference TRBV25-1 and TRBJ1-1, is EADIYQTPRYLVIGTGKKITLECSQTMGHDKMYWYQQDPGMELHLIHYSYGVNSTEKGDLSSESTVSRIRTEHFPLTLESARPSHTSQYLCASSVEGVGTEAFFGQGTRLTVV.